This TCR beta chain was captured by sequencing in a study of T cell responses to AZD1222 COVID-19 vaccine. Study-wide results and caveats: Clonal diversity was possibly underestimated, and the donors were mostly white British, with more females. Vaccine-related CD4 TCRs covered spike, predominating at 160-218 and 743-854. Seropositivity was recorded at baseline in only 6 or 7 AZD1222 recipients.

CDR1 is SGHTA and CDR2 is FQGNSA in the germline V gene. V lost 5 bases to trimming and J lost 6 bases; unmatched junction nucleotides: 7. The CDR3 is made up of 15 amino acids. This clone was detected only once. Its specificity is not known. Assay used: immunoSEQ multiplex PCR; TCRdb lists only in-frame clones, some missing. The data contain some 150,000 clones, roughly 91% of them singletons. Specimen: peripheral blood, collected 28 days after the second AZD1222 dose. V usage is TRBV7-2 and J usage is TRBJ1-2; 12 positions agree with TRBD1. The sequence derives from an adult who received the AZD1222 COVID-19 vaccine. The CDR3 loop is CASSIPGTGGNGYTF. The CDR3 nucleotides read TGTGCCAGCAGCATACCCGGGACAGGGGGCAATGGCTACACCTTC.